Each of the 23 T cell receptor beta chains below was sequenced from the same sample in a study of CXCR4 blockade with PD-1 therapy in pancreatic cancer. Sequencing used immunoSEQ multiplex PCR; TCRdb keeps in-frame clones, though not all of them. The sample holds some 16,000 clones, over 60% seen once. The sequencing input was tumor tissue. The source is a human donor with pancreatic ductal adenocarcinoma.

The V call is TRBV10-3, the J call TRBJ2-7; 7 nucleotides align to TRBD2. The CDR3 runs to 14 residues. Germline CDR1 ENHRY, CDR2 SYGVKD. With V trimmed by 10 bases and J by 4 bases, 13 bases remained unmatched. CDR3 nucleotide sequence: TGTGCCAGTACGGAGGTGGGAGGGACTTACGAGCAGTACTTC. Protein product: CASTEVGGTYEQYF.

The chain carries TRBV15 and TRBJ1-1; tentatively, D is TRBD1 (6 bases). Between the trimmed V and J ends, which lost 5 bases and 0 bases, there was a span of 13 bases. CDR1 is LNHNV, CDR2 YYDKDF, per germline (reference sequence). This CDR3 contains 15 residues. In DNA, the CDR3 is TGTGCCACCAGCCCGGGGGGGCAGGTGAACACTGAAGCTTTCTTT. It translates to CATSPGGQVNTEAFF.

J is TRBJ1-4 and V is TRBV28; TRBD1 agrees at 7 bases. The CDR3 is made up of 14 amino acids. The V gene's germline CDR1 is MDHEN and CDR2 SYDVKM. The V gene end was trimmed by 5 bases and the J gene end by 5 bases; junction bases not matched to a gene: 5. This CDR3 reads CASSRQGLNEKLFF. CDR3 bases: TGTGCCAGCAGTCGACAGGGCCTAAATGAAAAACTGTTTTTT.

The chain combines TRBV12-5 with TRBJ1-1; a weak D match, TRBD1 (5 bases). Germline V lookup: CDR1 LGHNT, CDR2 FRNRAP. Trimming removed 7 bases from V and 1 base from J, with 10 bases in between. This CDR3 has 13 residues. This chain's CDR3 is CASASDRNTEAFF. The DNA of the CDR3 is TGTGCTAGTGCCTCTGACAGGAACACTGAAGCTTTCTTT.

The V gene is TRBV15, the J gene TRBJ2-5; D is possibly TRBD1 (6 bases). The CDR3 spans 16 residues. The V gene lost 1 base and the J gene lost 1 base, with 13 bases spanning the gap. Germline loops: CDR1 LNHNV, CDR2 YYDKDF (reference sequence). The DNA for the CDR3 is TGTGCCACCAGCAGAGGTTCAGGGACAACCCAAGAGACCCAGTACTTC. It encodes CATSRGSGTTQETQYF.

Regarding this clone: An end of the junction differs from the germline gene, which may be a read error. The V gene is TRBV14, the J gene TRBJ1-2, with D maybe TRBD1 (6 bases). This CDR3 has 14 amino acids. Germline assignment: CDR1 SGHDN and CDR2 FVKESK. For the CDR3, the DNA is TGTGCCAGCAGCCAAGATCTGGGGACATATGGCTACATCTTC. It translates to CASSQDLGTYGYIF.

This chain uses TRBV19 with TRBJ2-1; 8 nucleotides align to TRBD1. Germline V gene lookup returns CDR1 LNHDA and CDR2 SQIVND (reference sequence). CDR3 length equals 16 residues. J was trimmed by 2 bases and V by 5 bases; bases with no gene match: 8. The CDR3 region has the DNA TGTGCCAGTAGTCCCCGGACAGGGTCGACCTACAATGAGCAGTTCTTC. It encodes CASSPRTGSTYNEQFF.

This rearrangement joins TRBV28 to TRBJ2-5; D not certain. This CDR3 is 13 amino acids long. Germline V gene lookup returns CDR1 MDHEN and CDR2 SYDVKM. The V gene lost 3 bases and the J gene lost 5 bases, with 10 bases spanning the gap. The CDR3 is CASSLSPFETQYF. CDR3 coding DNA: TGTGCCAGCAGTTTGAGCCCCTTTGAGACCCAGTACTTC.

The chain has TRBV6-8 and TRBJ1-1; D gene uncertain. The germline V gene has CDR1 MNHGY and CDR2 SAAAGT. The CDR3 sequence is 14 residues long. Trimming cost V 2 bases and J 0 bases, with 7 bases left between them. CDR3 in amino acids: CASSYGQVNTEAFF. In DNA, the CDR3 is TGTGCCAGCAGTTACGGTCAGGTGAACACTGAAGCTTTCTTT.

V usage is TRBV28 and J usage is TRBJ1-1; perhaps TRBD1 as D (5 bases). Germline loops: CDR1 MDHEN, CDR2 SYDVKM. CDR3 length: 13 residues. V gave up 8 bases and J gave up 0 bases, with 10 bases separating them. CDR3 in DNA: TGTGCCAGCGAAGACAGCGTGAACACTGAAGCTTTCTTT. Its translation is CASEDSVNTEAFF.

The V and J genes are TRBV29-1 and TRBJ1-1; D not certain. V was pared by 1 base and J by 5 bases, with 11 bases between. The germline V gene encodes CDR1 SQVTM and CDR2 ANQGSEA. The CDR3 sequence is 13 residues long. CDR3 in DNA: TGCAGCGTTGAAGGGCCGGCGAATACTGAAGCTTTCTTT. This gives the protein CSVEGPANTEAFF.

The rearrangement uses TRBV29-1 and TRBJ2-7; unclear D gene. Germline V gene lookup returns CDR1 SQVTM and CDR2 ANQGSEA. V shed 6 bases and J shed 6 bases, with 15 bases lying between them. The CDR3 is 12 residues long. CDR3: CSVLLGSPEQYF. CDR3 DNA: TGCAGCGTCCTTCTGGGCTCTCCCGAGCAGTACTTC.

The chain couples TRBV2 to TRBJ2-7; weak D call: TRBD2 (5 bases). Germline assignment: CDR1 SNHLY and CDR2 FYNNEI. The ends were cut back, 6 bases at V and 2 bases at J, with 11 bases in the middle. The CDR3 contains 13 residues. CDR3 sequence (DNA): TGTGCCAGCAGCGAGGGCCATACCTACGAGCAGTACTTC. This codes for CASSEGHTYEQYF. The whole variable domain, filled in from reference TRBV2 and TRBJ2-7, reads EPEVTQTPSHQVTQMGQEVILRCVPISNHLYFYWYRQILGQKVEFLVSFYNNEISEKSEIFDDQFSVERPDGSNFTLKIRSTKLEDSAMYFCASSEGHTYEQYFGPGTRLTVT.

This chain links TRBV29-1 with TRBJ1-4, with 8 bases fitting TRBD1. This CDR3 has 14 residues. From germline, CDR1 is SQVTM and CDR2 ANQGSEA. V was clipped by 7 bases and J by 4 bases; unmatched bases: 8. CDR3 protein: CSAGQGAVNEKLFF. Here the CDR3 DNA reads TGCAGCGCTGGACAGGGTGCAGTTAATGAAAAACTGTTTTTT.

The chain employs TRBV29-1 and TRBJ2-1; TRBD1 aligns across 10 bases. This CDR3 region has 20 residues. After removal of 1 base from V and 0 bases from J, the junction contained 15 bases not matched to a gene. CDR1 and CDR2 from the germline V gene are SQVTM and ANQGSEA. The DNA for the CDR3 is TGCAGCGTTGAAGCCAAGGGGGACAGGGGTTTGGGACACTCCTACAATGAGCAGTTCTTC. It encodes CSVEAKGDRGLGHSYNEQFF.

The genes are TRBV11-3 and TRBJ1-1; the D gene is possibly TRBD1 (5 bases). V lost 5 bases and J lost 8, with 21 bases in between. This CDR3 contains 15 residues. In germline, CDR1 is SGHNT, CDR2 YENEEA. This CDR3 reads CASSPSLGEGSEAFF. The CDR3 DNA reads as TGTGCCAGCAGCCCGTCGTTAGGGGAGGGGAGCGAAGCTTTCTTT. Filled out from reference TRBV11-3 and TRBJ1-1, the complete variable domain reads EAGVVQSPRYKIIEKKQPVAFWCNPISGHNTLYWYLQNLGQGPELLIRYENEEAVDDSQLPKDRFSAERLKGVDSTLKIQPAELGDSAVYLCASSPSLGEGSEAFFGQGTRLTVV.

This clone was seen more than once but under ten times. The chain links TRBV18 to TRBJ1-5; D is perhaps TRBD1 (5 bases). Between the trimmed V and J ends, which lost 2 bases and 3 bases, there was a span of 14 bases. The CDR3 spans 16 residues. CDR1 is KGHSH, CDR2 LQKENI, per germline. CDR3 nucleotides: TGTGCCAGCTCACCAAAGGGAGCAGGGAACAATCAGCCCCAGCATTTT. This sequence encodes CASSPKGAGNNQPQHF. Full variable domain (missing parts from reference TRBV18 and TRBJ1-5): NAGVMQNPRHLVRRRGQEARLRCSPMKGHSHVYWYRQLPEEGLKFMVYLQKENIIDESGMPKERFSAEFPKEGPSILRIQQVVRGDSAAYFCASSPKGAGNNQPQHFGDGTRLSIL.

This chain's CDR3 is CASSFFEASPLHF. CDR3 in DNA: TGTGCCAGCAGTTTCTTCGAGGCCTCACCCCTCCACTTT. This chain links TRBV28 with TRBJ1-6; D uncertain. Germline assignment: CDR1 MDHEN and CDR2 SYDVKM. V was cut by 3 bases and J by 10 bases, with 10 bases left in between. The CDR3 extends over 13 amino acids.

This chain links TRBV15 with TRBJ2-2, with D possibly TRBD1 on 9 matching bases. CDR1 and CDR2 from the germline V gene are LNHNV and YYDKDF (reference sequence). The CDR3 has 18 amino acids. Trimming stripped 2 bases from V and 6 bases from J, with 22 bases between. The CDR3 bases are TGTGCCACCAGCAGACCCACGGGGGGGACAGGGTCGGCCGGGGAGCTGTTTTTT. Translating it yields CATSRPTGGTGSAGELFF.

This clone was recorded a few times. V gene TRBV19 combines with J gene TRBJ2-7, with a weak D call TRBD2 (5 bases). CDR1 and CDR2 (germline): LNHDA, SQIVND (reference sequence). Deletions cut 6 bases from V and 3 bases from J, with 9 bases between. The CDR3 is 12 residues long. This chain's CDR3 is CASSRGRYEQYF. The CDR3 DNA sequence: TGTGCCAGTAGCCGGGGTCGCTACGAGCAGTACTTC. Full variable domain (remainder filled in from reference TRBV19 and TRBJ2-7): DGGITQSPKYLFRKEGQNVTLSCEQNLNHDAMYWYRQDPGQGLRLIYYSQIVNDFQKGDIAEGYSVSREKKESFPLTVTSAQKNPTAFYLCASSRGRYEQYFGPGTRLTVT.

This clone was counted a few times. The V and J genes are TRBV29-1 and TRBJ2-1; 7 bases are shared with TRBD2. Trimming removed 8 bases from V and 4 bases from J; junction bases left unmatched: 11. CDR3 length: 14 amino acids. Germline CDR1 reads SQVTM; CDR2 reads ANQGSEA. The CDR3 here is CSCLASGDYNEQFF. CDR3 nucleotides: TGCAGCTGTTTGGCTAGCGGAGATTACAATGAGCAGTTCTTC.

This clone was recorded only once. The chain employs TRBV28 and TRBJ2-3, with a weak D call TRBD2 (6 bases). The CDR3 runs 12 residues. Germline V gene sequence: CDR1 MDHEN, CDR2 SYDVKM. V lost 10 bases and J lost 4, with 12 bases in between. CDR3 residues: CATTASADTQYF. The CDR3 region has the DNA TGTGCCACCACCGCTAGCGCAGATACGCAGTATTTT.

This clone was picked up one time. The junction departs from the called germline gene at one end, perhaps through a read error. This sequence joins TRBV6-4 and TRBJ2-7; 11 positions agree with TRBD2. Per the germline V gene, CDR1 is MRHNA and CDR2 is SNTAGT. This CDR3 is built from 16 residues. The CDR3 DNA reads TGTGCCAGCAGTTACTCCACTAGCGGGAGTGGGTACGAGCAGTACTTC. Its translation: CASSYSTSGSGYEQYF.